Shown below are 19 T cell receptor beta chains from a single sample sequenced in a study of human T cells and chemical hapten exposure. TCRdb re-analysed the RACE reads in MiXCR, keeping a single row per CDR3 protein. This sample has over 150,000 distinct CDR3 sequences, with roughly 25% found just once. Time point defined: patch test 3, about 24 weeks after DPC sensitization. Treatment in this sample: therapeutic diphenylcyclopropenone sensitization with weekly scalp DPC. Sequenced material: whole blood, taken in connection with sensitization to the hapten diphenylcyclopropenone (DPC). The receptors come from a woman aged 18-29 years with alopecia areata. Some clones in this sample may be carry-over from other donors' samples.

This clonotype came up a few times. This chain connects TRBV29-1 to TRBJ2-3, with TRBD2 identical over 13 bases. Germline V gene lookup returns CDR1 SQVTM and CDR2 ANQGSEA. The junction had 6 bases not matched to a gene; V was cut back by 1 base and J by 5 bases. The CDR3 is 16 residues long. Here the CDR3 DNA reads TGCAGCGTTGAAGGGTGGACTAGCGGGAGAGTAGATACGCAGTATTTT. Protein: CSVEGWTSGRVDTQYF.

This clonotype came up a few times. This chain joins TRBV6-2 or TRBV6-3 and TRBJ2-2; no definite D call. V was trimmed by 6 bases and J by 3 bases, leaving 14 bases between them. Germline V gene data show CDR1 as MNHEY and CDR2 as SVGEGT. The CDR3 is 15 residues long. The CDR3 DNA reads TGTGCCAGCAGGACGACCGGGCCCCACACCGGGGAGCTGTTTTTT. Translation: CASRTTGPHTGELFF.

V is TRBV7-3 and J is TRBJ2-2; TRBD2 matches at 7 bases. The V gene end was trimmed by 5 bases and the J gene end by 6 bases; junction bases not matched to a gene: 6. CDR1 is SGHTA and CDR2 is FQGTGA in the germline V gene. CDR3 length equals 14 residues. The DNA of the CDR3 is TGTGCCAGCAGCCCGCCCACTAGCGCCGGGGAGCTGTTTTTT. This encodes CASSPPTSAGELFF.

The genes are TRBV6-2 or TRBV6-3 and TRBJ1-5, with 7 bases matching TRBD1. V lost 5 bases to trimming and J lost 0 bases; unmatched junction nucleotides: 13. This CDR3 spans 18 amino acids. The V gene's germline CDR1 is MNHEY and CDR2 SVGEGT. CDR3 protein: CASSLDRANSYSNQPQHF. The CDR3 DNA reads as TGTGCCAGCAGTCTAGACAGGGCCAACTCCTATAGCAATCAGCCCCAGCATTTT.

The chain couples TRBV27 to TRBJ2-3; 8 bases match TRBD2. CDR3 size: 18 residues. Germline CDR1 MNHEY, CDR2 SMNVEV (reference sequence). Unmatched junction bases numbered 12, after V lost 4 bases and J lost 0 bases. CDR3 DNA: TGTGCCAGCAGTTACGTACGGCCGAGCGGGGGCAGCACAGATACGCAGTATTTT. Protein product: CASSYVRPSGGSTDTQYF.

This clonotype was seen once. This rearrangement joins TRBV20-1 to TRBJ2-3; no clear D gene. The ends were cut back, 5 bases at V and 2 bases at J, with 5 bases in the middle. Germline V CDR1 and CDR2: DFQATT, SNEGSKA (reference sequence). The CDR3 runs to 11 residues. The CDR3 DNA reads TGCAGTGCTCTCTACACAGATACGCAGTATTTT. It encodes CSALYTDTQYF.

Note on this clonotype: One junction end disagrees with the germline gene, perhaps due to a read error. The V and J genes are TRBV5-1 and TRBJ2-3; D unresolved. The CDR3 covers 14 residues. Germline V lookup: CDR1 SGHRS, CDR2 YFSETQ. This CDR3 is CASSLEGSTDTQYF. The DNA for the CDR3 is TGTGCCAGCAGCTTGGAAGGCAGCACAGATACGCAGTATTTT. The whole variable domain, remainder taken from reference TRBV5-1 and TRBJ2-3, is KAGVTQTPRYLIKTRGQQVTLSCSPISGHRSVSWYQQTPGQGLQFLFEYFSETQRNKGNFPGRFSGRQFSNSRSEMNVSTLELGDSALYLCASSLEGSTDTQYFGPGTRLTVL.

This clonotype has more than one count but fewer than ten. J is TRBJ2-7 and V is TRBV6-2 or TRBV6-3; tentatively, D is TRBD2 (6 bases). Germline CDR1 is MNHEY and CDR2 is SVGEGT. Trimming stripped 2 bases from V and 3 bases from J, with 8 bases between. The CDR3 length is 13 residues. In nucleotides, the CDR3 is TGTGCCAGCAGTTACCGGGACTTCTACGAGCAGTACTTC. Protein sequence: CASSYRDFYEQYF.

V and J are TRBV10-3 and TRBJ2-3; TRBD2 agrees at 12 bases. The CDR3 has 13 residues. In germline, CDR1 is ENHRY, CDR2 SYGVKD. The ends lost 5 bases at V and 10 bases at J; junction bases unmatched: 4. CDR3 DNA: TGTGCCATCAGTTTAGGACTAGCGGGGTCGCAGTATTTT. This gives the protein CAISLGLAGSQYF.

The CDR3 sequence is CASSVWDYPVSWYF. The CDR3 DNA reads as TGTGCCAGCAGTGTTTGGGACTACCCCGTTTCATGGTATTTT. This sequence joins TRBV12-3 or TRBV12-4 and TRBJ2-3; 7 bases fit TRBD2. With 5 bases clipped from V and 14 bases from J, the junction kept 16 bases outside the gene matches. The CDR3 totals 14 residues.

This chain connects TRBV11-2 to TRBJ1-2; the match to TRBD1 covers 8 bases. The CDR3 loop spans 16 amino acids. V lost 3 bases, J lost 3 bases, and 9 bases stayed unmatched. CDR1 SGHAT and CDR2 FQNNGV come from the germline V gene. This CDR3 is CASSLNPQGAYYGYTF. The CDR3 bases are TGTGCCAGCAGCTTGAACCCGCAGGGGGCATACTATGGCTACACCTTC. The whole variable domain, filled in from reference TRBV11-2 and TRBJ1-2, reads EAGVAQSPRYKIIEKRQSVAFWCNPISGHATLYWYQQILGQGPKLLIQFQNNGVVDDSQLPKDRFSAERLKGVDSTLKIQPAKLEDSAVYLCASSLNPQGAYYGYTFGSGTRLTVV.

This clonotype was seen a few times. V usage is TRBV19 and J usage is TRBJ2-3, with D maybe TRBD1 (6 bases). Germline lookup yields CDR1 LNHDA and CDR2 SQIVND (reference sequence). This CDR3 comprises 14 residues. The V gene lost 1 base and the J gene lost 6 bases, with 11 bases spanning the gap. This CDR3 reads CASSIAHRVDTQYF. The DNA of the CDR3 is TGTGCCAGTAGTATAGCCCACAGGGTGGATACGCAGTATTTT.

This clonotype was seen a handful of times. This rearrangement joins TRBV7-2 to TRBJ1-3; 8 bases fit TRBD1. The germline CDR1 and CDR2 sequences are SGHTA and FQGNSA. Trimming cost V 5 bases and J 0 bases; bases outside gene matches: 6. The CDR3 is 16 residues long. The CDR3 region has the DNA TGTGCCAGCAGCCTGGGACAGGTCTTCTCTGGAAACACCATATATTTT. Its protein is CASSLGQVFSGNTIYF.

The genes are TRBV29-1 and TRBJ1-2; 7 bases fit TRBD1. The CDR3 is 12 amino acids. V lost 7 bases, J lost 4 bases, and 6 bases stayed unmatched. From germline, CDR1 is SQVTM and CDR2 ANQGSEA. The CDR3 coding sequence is TGCAGCGCTAACAGGGGAGGCTATGGCTACACCTTC. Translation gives CSANRGGYGYTF.

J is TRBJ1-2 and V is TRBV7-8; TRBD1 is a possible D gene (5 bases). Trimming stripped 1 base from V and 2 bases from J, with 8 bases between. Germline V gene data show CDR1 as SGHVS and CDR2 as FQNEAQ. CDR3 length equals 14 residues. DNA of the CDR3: TGTGCCAGCAGCTTAGTAGGGGTCAACTATGGCTACACCTTC. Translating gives CASSLVGVNYGYTF.

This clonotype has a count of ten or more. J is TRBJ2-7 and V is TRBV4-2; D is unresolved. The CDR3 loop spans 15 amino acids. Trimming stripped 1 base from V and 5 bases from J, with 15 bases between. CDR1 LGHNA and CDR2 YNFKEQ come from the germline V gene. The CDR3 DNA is TGTGCCAGCAGCCAAGTGAAAGTAGTCGGAGACGAGCAGTACTTC. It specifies CASSQVKVVGDEQYF.

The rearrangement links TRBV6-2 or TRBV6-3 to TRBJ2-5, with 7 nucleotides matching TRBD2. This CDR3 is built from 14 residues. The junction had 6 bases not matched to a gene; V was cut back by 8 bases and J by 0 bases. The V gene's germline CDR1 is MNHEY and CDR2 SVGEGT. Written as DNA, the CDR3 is TGTGCCAGCTCGGGGGGATCGTACCAAGAGACCCAGTACTTC. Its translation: CASSGGSYQETQYF.

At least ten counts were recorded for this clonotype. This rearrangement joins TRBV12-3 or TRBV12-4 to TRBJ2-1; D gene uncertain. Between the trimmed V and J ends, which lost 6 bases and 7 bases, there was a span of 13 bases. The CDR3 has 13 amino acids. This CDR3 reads CASSSPVENEQFF. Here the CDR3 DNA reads TGTGCCAGCAGCTCCCCCGTAGAGAATGAGCAGTTCTTC.

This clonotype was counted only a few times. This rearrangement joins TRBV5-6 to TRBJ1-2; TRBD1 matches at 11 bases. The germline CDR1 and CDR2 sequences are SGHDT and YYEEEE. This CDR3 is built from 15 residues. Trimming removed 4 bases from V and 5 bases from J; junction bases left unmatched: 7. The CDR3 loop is CASSPAGTGGYGYTF. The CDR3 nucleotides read TGTGCCAGCAGCCCAGCCGGGACAGGGGGATATGGCTACACCTTC.